The 5 T cell receptor beta chains below come from one sample, sequenced in a study of esophageal squamous cell carcinoma under preoperative chemotherapy. The time point was: before preoperative PTX-NDP chemotherapy. TCRdb redid the calling of the PCR reads with MiXCR, one entry per CDR3 protein. The table lists roughly 30,000 distinct CDR3 sequences, about half of them singletons. This specimen was taken from a patient given preoperative chemotherapy. These receptors originate from a human donor with esophageal squamous cell carcinoma. The donor label of this sample is uncertain.

In this sample, this clonotype turned up many times. The chain uses TRBV6-1 and TRBJ2-1, with a possible D match to TRBD1 (6 bases). V was trimmed by 10 bases and J by 10 bases, leaving 20 bases between them. Germline V gene sequence: CDR1 MNHNS, CDR2 SASEGT. The CDR3 has 13 amino acids. The CDR3 loop is CATHREGTYEQFF. In DNA form, the CDR3 reads TGTGCCACCCACAGGGAAGGGACCTACGAGCAGTTCTTC.

This clonotype was seen repeatedly, ten times or more. The genes are TRBV5-5 and TRBJ2-2; either TRBD1 or TRBD2 may fit D (7 bases each). Germline CDR1 and CDR2: SGHKS and YYEKEE (reference sequence). V lost 4 bases and J 4 bases, leaving 20 bases between the germline ends. CDR3 length: 17 residues. The CDR3 nucleotides read TGTGCCAGCAGCCCAGTGCGGGGGACAGACCGCACCGGGGAGCTGTTTTTT. It yields the protein CASSPVRGTDRTGELFF.

Remarks on this clonotype: An end of the junction does not agree with germline; a read error may underlie this. The genes are TRBV7-8 and TRBJ2-4; D remains unclear. The CDR3 covers 16 residues. Germline assignment: CDR1 SGHVS and CDR2 FQNEAQ. The DNA of the CDR3 is TGTGCCAGCAGCACCGGATCGCTCTTTGCCAAAGATACTCAGTATTTC. It encodes CASSTGSLFAKDTQYF.

Comments on this clonotype: A much bigger clone sits one base away, suggesting this may be a read error. The chain combines TRBV7-2 with TRBJ2-5; no clear D. Trimming shortened V by 7 bases and J by 2 bases, and 14 bases separated the two germline ends. This CDR3 contains 14 residues. Germline CDR1 reads SGHTA; CDR2 reads FQGNSA. The CDR3 loop is CASNLRTGQETQYF. CDR3 nucleotide sequence: TGTGCCAGCAATCTTCGGACGGGTCAAGAGACCCAGTACTTC.

This clonotype was counted many times. This rearrangement joins TRBV5-3 to TRBJ2-1; D call uncertain. TRBV5-3 is an ORF for which the function is uncertain. The CDR3 loop spans 14 amino acids. With 0 bases removed from V and 6 bases from J, the gap between germline ends came to 10 bases. The CDR3 DNA sequence: TGTGCCAGAAGCTTGGTTCGGAAAACCAATGAGCAGTTCTTC. Residues: CARSLVRKTNEQFF.